This T cell receptor beta chain came from a study of human T cells and chemical hapten exposure. General observations from the study: Patch test score showed a positive correlation with PT1 expanded TCR counts. Alopecia in the donors means their immune response may deviate from healthy people's.

The time point was: patch test 3, about 24 weeks after DPC sensitization. The treatment: therapeutic diphenylcyclopropenone sensitization with weekly scalp DPC. Total RNA was extracted from unfractionated whole blood. V lost 0 bases and J lost 3; bases outside the gene matches: 11. The CDR3 covers 18 residues. CDR1 ENHRY and CDR2 SYGVKD come from the germline V gene. This clonotype was recorded many times. The antigen remains undetermined. During construction of the library, unique molecular identifiers were attached to individual cDNA molecules for quantitative, reproducible TCR counting. TCRdb re-derived calls from the RACE reads in MiXCR, one entry per CDR3 protein. The sample holds 30,000 to 40,000 distinct CDR3 sequences; 10% to 15% are singletons and the top ten take over 2%.

The clonotype originates from a woman in her thirties or forties with alopecia areata. Some clones in this sample may be carry-over from other donors' samples. The sample in question was whole blood, obtained in connection with sensitization to the hapten diphenylcyclopropenone (DPC). The V call is TRBV10-3, the J call TRBJ2-5; 9 positions agree with TRBD2. The CDR3 is CAISESILREGRKETQYF. As DNA, the CDR3 is TGTGCCATCAGTGAGTCGATACTGCGGGAGGGCCGGAAAGAGACCCAGTACTTC.